Listed here are 5 T cell receptor beta chains from one sample, sequenced in a study of T-cell memory formation after mild COVID-19. TCRdb redid the calling of the 5' RACE reads with MiXCR, one entry per CDR3 protein. The sample includes 80,000 to 90,000 distinct CDR3 sequences, more than 20% of them seen just once. The sequenced material came from PBMCs or a T cell subset sorted from them (not recorded which). All receptors derive from a man younger than 35 who had mild COVID-19 (a few samples of this study predate the infection). Cell type and time point are not known.

The CDR3 is CASSYGARLNYGYTF. In DNA, the CDR3 is TGTGCCAGCAGTTACGGGGCCCGATTAAACTATGGCTACACCTTC. The chain combines TRBV6-5 with TRBJ1-2; D is possibly TRBD1 (5 bases). The CDR3 spans 15 residues. CDR1 is MNHEY and CDR2 is SVGAGI in the germline V gene. Trimming removed 2 bases at V and 2 bases at J, with 12 bases between.

V gene TRBV20-1 combines with J gene TRBJ2-7; 10 nucleotides line up with TRBD1. There are 13 residues in the CDR3. Unmatched junction bases numbered 4, after V lost 3 bases and J lost 5 bases. Germline lookup yields CDR1 DFQATT and CDR2 SNEGSKA (reference sequence). CDR3 sequence (DNA): TGCAGTGCTAGGGCGACAGGGGGCCACGAGCAGTACTTC. This encodes CSARATGGHEQYF.

The chain has TRBV29-1 and TRBJ1-4, with 8 bases identical to TRBD1. The CDR3 covers 14 residues. Germline CDR1 is SQVTM and CDR2 is ANQGSEA. With V trimmed by 3 bases and J by 3 bases, 3 bases remained unmatched. CDR3 bases: TGCAGCGTTGAGCGGACAGGGTCTAATGAAAAACTGTTTTTT. This sequence encodes CSVERTGSNEKLFF.

In this sample, this clonotype turned up once. This rearrangement joins TRBV27 to TRBJ1-6; a weak D match, TRBD1 (5 bases). The V and J ends lost 6 bases and 7 bases respectively, with 10 bases between them. Per germline, CDR1 MNHEY and CDR2 SMNVEV (reference sequence). The CDR3 runs to 13 residues. Here the CDR3 DNA reads TGTGCCAGCAGAGCCCAGGGCAATTCACCCCTCCACTTT. Translation: CASRAQGNSPLHF.

V is TRBV15 and J is TRBJ1-5; 9 bases are a match to TRBD1. CDR1 LNHNV and CDR2 YYDKDF come from the germline V gene (reference sequence). The CDR3 consists of 14 residues. V lost 3 bases, J lost 4 bases, and 1 base stayed unmatched. The CDR3 region is CATSSDRGNQPQHF. The DNA for the CDR3 is TGTGCCACCAGCAGTGACAGGGGGAATCAGCCCCAGCATTTT.